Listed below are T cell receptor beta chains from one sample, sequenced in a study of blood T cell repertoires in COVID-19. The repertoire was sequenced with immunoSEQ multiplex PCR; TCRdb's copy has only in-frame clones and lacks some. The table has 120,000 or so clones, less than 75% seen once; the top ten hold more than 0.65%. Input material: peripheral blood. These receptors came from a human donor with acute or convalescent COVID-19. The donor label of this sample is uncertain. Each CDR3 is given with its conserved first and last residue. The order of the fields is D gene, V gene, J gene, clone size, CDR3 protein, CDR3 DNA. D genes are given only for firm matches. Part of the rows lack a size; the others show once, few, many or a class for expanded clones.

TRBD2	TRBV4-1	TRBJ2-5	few	CASSQAPAGGQETQYF	TGCGCCAGCAGCCAGGCTCCGGCGGGGGGGCAAGAGACCCAGTACTTC
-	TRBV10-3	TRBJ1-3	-	CATQSGSGNTIYF	TGTGCCACCCAGTCGGGCTCTGGAAACACCATATATTTT
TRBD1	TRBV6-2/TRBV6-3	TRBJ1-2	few	CASSSWTGAYEYGYTF	TGTGCCAGCAGTTCATGGACAGGGGCTTACGAATATGGCTACACCTTC
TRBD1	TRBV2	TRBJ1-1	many	CAIRGGGAFF	TGTGCCATCAGGGGGGGTGGTGCTTTCTTT
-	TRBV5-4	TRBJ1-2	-	CASSSRSGYGYTF	TGTGCCAGCAGCTCGAGGTCGGGCTATGGCTACACCTTC
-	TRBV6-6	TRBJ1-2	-	CASRGTTGSSNYGYTF	TGTGCCAGCAGAGGAACTACAGGTTCTTCTAACTATGGCTACACCTTC
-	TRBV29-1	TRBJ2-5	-	CSVDWGRGQETQYF	TGCAGCGTTGATTGGGGGCGAGGACAAGAGACCCAGTACTTC
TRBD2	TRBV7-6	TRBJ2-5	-	CASSTGLLRGRETQYF	TGTGCCAGCAGCACCGGACTTTTGCGGGGGAGAGAGACCCAGTACTTC
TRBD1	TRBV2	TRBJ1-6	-	CASSLDRENSPLHF	TGTGCCAGCAGTTTGGACAGGGAGAATTCACCCCTCCACTTT
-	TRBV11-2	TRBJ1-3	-	CASSLNTPSGNTIYF	TGTGCCAGCAGTCTTAACACCCCTTCTGGAAACACCATATATTTT
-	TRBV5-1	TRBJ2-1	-	CASSLEGVDEQFF	TGCGCCAGCAGCTTGGAAGGGGTTGATGAGCAGTTCTTC
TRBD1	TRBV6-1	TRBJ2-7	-	CASSEGTGVYEQYF	TGTGCCAGCAGTGAAGGGACAGGGGTCTACGAGCAGTACTTC
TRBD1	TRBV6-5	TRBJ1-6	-	CASNAIQGERSPLHF	TGTGCCAGCAACGCTATACAGGGGGAAAGGTCACCCCTCCACTTT
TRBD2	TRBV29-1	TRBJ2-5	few	CSVDGRGRETQYF	TGCAGCGTTGACGGGCGGGGGAGAGAGACCCAGTACTTC
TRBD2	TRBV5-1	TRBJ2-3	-	CASSLRSGGVPDTQYF	TGCGCCAGCAGCTTGCGAAGCGGGGGGGTCCCAGATACGCAGTATTTT
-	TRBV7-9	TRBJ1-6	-	CASSNKIPGYSSPLHF	TGTGCCAGCAGCAACAAAATCCCGGGGTATAGTTCACCCCTCCACTTT
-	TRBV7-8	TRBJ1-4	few	CASTTGGLSENEKLFF	TGTGCCAGCACCACCGGTGGGCTCTCAGAAAATGAAAAGCTGTTTTTT
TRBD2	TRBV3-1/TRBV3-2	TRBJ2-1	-	CASSQSGTSGLNEQFF	TGTGCCAGCAGCCAATCCGGGACTAGCGGTTTAAATGAGCAGTTCTTC
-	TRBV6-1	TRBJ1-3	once	CASSEAPPGYAGNTIYF	TGTGCCAGCAGTGAAGCGCCCCCAGGGTACGCTGGAAACACCATATATTTT
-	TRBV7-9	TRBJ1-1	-	CASSSDSWTEAFF	TGTGCCAGCAGCTCGGACAGTTGGACTGAAGCTTTCTTT
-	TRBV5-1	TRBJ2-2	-	CASSPGEFANTGELFF	TGCGCCAGCAGCCCCGGAGAGTTCGCGAACACCGGGGAGCTGTTTTTT
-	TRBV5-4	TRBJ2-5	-	CASSSRTTGEETQYF	TGTGCCAGCAGCTCGAGAACGACAGGCGAAGAGACCCAGTACTTC
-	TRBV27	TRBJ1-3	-	CASSSGSGNTIYF	TGTGCCAGCAGTTCGGGGTCTGGAAACACCATATATTTT
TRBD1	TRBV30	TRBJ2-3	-	CAWSGPGQTSTDTQYF	TGTGCCTGGAGTGGACCGGGACAGACTAGCACAGATACGCAGTATTTT
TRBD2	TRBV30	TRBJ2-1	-	CACQSLAGHNEQFF	TGTGCCTGCCAGTCACTAGCGGGTCACAATGAGCAGTTCTTC
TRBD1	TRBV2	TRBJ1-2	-	CASSGDRHNTYGYTF	TGTGCCAGCAGCGGGGACAGACATAATACCTATGGCTACACCTTC
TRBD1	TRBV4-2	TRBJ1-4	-	CASSLRQGNEKLFF	TGTGCCAGCAGCCTAAGACAGGGGAATGAAAAACTGTTTTTT
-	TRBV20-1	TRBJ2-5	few	CSGARAETQYF	TGCAGTGGGGCCAGGGCGGAGACCCAGTACTTC
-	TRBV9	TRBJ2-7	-	CASSAIQGGEKYF	TGTGCCAGCAGCGCCATACAGGGTGGCGAAAAGTACTTC
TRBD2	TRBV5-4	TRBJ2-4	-	CASFAGGAGEDIQYF	TGTGCCAGCTTTGCCGGGGGTGCGGGGGAAGACATTCAGTACTTC
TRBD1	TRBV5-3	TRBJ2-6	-	CARSFAIGTGSQGANVLTF	TGTGCCAGAAGCTTCGCTATCGGGACAGGGTCCCAAGGGGCCAACGTCCTGACTTTC
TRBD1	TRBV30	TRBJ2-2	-	CAWSYAMTGVTGELFF	TGTGCCTGGAGTTATGCGATGACAGGGGTCACCGGGGAGCTGTTTTTT
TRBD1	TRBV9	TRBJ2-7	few	CASSVMGQGFDEQYF	TGTGCCAGCAGCGTAATGGGACAGGGGTTCGACGAGCAGTACTTC
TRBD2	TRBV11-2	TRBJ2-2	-	CASSARLAGGGGELFF	TGTGCCAGCAGCGCGCGCCTAGCGGGGGGTGGCGGGGAGCTGTTTTTT
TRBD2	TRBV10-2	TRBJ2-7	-	CASSEGVAGSFEQYF	TGCGCCAGCAGTGAGGGAGTAGCGGGGAGCTTTGAGCAGTACTTC
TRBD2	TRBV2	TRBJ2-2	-	CARGAGGRTGELFF	TGTGCCAGGGGAGCGGGGGGAAGGACCGGGGAGCTGTTTTTT
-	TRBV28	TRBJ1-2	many	CASSPPGGWGYTF	TGTGCCAGCAGCCCCCCGGGGGGATGGGGCTACACCTTC
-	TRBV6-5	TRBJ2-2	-	CASSYPGGTGELFF	TGTGCCAGCAGTTACCCAGGGGGGACCGGGGAGCTGTTTTTT
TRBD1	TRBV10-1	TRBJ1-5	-	CASSGTVQGAQHF	TGCGCCAGCAGTGGGACAGTCCAGGGGGCCCAGCATTTT
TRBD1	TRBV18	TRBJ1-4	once	CASSQLGQEEKKLFF	TGTGCCAGCTCACAATTGGGACAGGAGGAGAAAAAACTGTTTTTT
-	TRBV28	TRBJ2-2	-	CASSRKSTGPTNTGELFF	TGTGCCAGCAGCCGAAAATCGACAGGACCGACGAACACCGGGGAGCTGTTTTTT
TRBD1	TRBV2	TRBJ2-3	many	CASSVLTGIDADTQYF	TGTGCCAGCAGTGTCTTGACAGGGATCGACGCAGATACGCAGTATTTT
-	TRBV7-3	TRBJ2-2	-	CASSLLPTLAANTGELFF	TGTGCCAGCAGCTTACTCCCGACTTTAGCCGCGAACACCGGGGAGCTGTTTTTT
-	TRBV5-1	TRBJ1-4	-	CASSFGGVRVNEKLFF	TGCGCCAGCAGCTTTGGAGGGGTGAGGGTTAATGAAAAACTGTTTTTT
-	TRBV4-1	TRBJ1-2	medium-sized	CASSQEKQGWNYGYTF	TGCGCCAGCAGCCAAGAAAAGCAGGGATGGAACTATGGCTACACCTTC
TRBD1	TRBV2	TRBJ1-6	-	CASSEGTGRNSPLHF	TGTGCCAGCAGCGAGGGGACAGGGAGAAATTCACCCCTCCACTTT
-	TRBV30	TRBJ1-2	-	CAWSVRPTLFTRYGYTF	TGTGCCTGGAGTGTACGTCCGACACTTTTTACCCGCTATGGCTACACCTTC
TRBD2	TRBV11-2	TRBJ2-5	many	CASSPTSGPYQETQYF	TGTGCCAGCAGCCCCACTAGCGGGCCGTACCAAGAGACCCAGTACTTC